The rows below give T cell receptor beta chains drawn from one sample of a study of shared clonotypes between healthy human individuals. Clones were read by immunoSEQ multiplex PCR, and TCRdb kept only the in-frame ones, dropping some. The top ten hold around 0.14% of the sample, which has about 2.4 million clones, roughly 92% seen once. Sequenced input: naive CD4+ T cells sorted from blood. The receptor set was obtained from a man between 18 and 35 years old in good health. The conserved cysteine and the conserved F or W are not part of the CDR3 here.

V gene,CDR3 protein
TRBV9,ASSVDGRSGEPQH
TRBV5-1,ASSLGIYSGNTIY
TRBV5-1,ASSLPSGSPYNEQF
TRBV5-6,ASSLGGGKERDTQY
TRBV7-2,ASSLEGLAGDEQF
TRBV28,ASSTFGQGRGFSNQPQH
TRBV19,ASSRGKDPPTDTQY
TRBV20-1,SAGPMETQY
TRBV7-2,ASRSRMGTYNEQF
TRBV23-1,ASSQSFRDRGLREQY
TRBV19,ASSVRDGASGNTIY
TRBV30,AWRRAGGAGGELF
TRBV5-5,ASSLGNKRVEETQY
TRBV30,AWAGGSPNEKLF
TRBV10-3,AISEGWGGSQQY
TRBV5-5,ASSFTSGRAVDTQY
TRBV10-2,ASRGLRGTEAF
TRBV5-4,ASSTTGRRLAGKETQY
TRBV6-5,ASRTRRQGDQPQH
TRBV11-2,ASSPQGAKTLYNEQF
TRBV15,ATSTWDRFYGYT
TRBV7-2,ASTFPAGKGNQPQH
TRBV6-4,ASSEGSGGATGELF
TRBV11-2,ASSLSDFSGNTIY
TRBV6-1,ASSHYSNQPQH
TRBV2,ASSVGLEYGYT